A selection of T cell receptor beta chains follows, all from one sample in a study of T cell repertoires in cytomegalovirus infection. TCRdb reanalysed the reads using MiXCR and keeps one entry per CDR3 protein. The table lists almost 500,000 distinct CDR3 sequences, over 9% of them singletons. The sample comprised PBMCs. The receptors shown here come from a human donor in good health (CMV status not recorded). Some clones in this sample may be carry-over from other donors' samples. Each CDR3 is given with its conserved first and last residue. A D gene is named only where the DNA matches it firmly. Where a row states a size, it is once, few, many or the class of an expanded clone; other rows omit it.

CASSPYRDGADSQYF	TGTGCCAGCAGCCCCTACAGGGATGGGGCAGATTCGCAGTATTTT	TRBJ2-3	.	.	TRBV3-1
CASKAGGNLRANVLTF	TGTGCCAGCAAGGCAGGGGGGAACCTTAGGGCCAACGTCCTGACTTTC	TRBJ2-6	once	.	TRBV2
CASSSPGGSFTDTQYF	TGTGCCAGCAGTTCTCCAGGGGGTTCCTTCACAGATACGCAGTATTTT	TRBJ2-3	.	TRBD1	TRBV28
CASSSMTGPKANYGYTF	TGTGCCAGCAGCTCGATGACAGGGCCGAAGGCTAACTATGGCTACACCTTC	TRBJ1-2	many	TRBD1	TRBV7-9
CASSLGTILSGQYF	TGTGCCAGCAGTTTGGGGACGATCCTTTCAGGGCAGTATTTT	TRBJ2-3	few	.	TRBV6-5
CASSGQGADGYTF	TGCGCCAGCAGCGGACAGGGGGCAGACGGCTACACCTTC	TRBJ1-2	many	TRBD1	TRBV5-1
CSAQKGAGSQETQYF	TGCAGTGCACAGAAGGGGGCGGGGAGCCAAGAGACCCAGTACTTC	TRBJ2-5	many	.	TRBV20-1
CASSFRQREGPEQFF	TGCGCCAGCAGCTTCAGGCAGCGGGAGGGACCTGAGCAGTTCTTC	TRBJ2-1	.	TRBD2	TRBV5-1
CASSEHPGQSNEQFF	TGTGCCAGCAGTGAACACCCGGGACAGTCCAATGAGCAGTTCTTC	TRBJ2-1	many	TRBD1	TRBV6-1
CATSPARGRNSPLHF	TGTGCCACCAGCCCGGCTAGGGGGCGGAATTCACCCCTCCACTTT	TRBJ1-6	.	TRBD1	TRBV15
CSARGQGTGEQFF	TGCAGTGCCAGGGGACAGGGGACCGGTGAGCAGTTCTTC	TRBJ2-1	few	TRBD1	TRBV20-1
CASSSPGQGITGYTF	TGTGCCAGCAGTTCCCCGGGACAGGGGATAACGGGCTACACCTTC	TRBJ1-2	few	TRBD1	TRBV7-9
CASSRSGTGGARNQPQHF	TGTGCCAGCTCACGATCCGGGACAGGGGGCGCCCGCAATCAGCCCCAGCATTTT	TRBJ1-5	many	TRBD1	TRBV18
CASSLGVGGAPGELFF	TGTGCCAGCAGCCTGGGGGTCGGGGGGGCCCCCGGGGAGCTGTTTTTT	TRBJ2-2	.	TRBD2	TRBV4-2
CASSTIAEETQYF	TGTGCCAGCAGTACTATAGCAGAGGAGACCCAGTACTTC	TRBJ2-5	many	.	TRBV28
CASCWTGLNTGELFF	TGTGCCAGCTGTTGGACAGGGTTGAACACCGGGGAGCTGTTTTTT	TRBJ2-2	many	TRBD1	TRBV6-1
CASSVDGRGGSRGYTF	TGTGCCAGCAGCGTAGATGGACGGGGAGGAAGTCGGGGCTACACCTTC	TRBJ1-2	.	.	TRBV9
CASSEDAQGTEAFF	TGCGCCAGCAGCGAGGACGCTCAAGGCACTGAAGCTTTCTTT	TRBJ1-1	.	.	TRBV5-1
CASSQERSTGNTIYF	TGTGCCAGCAGCCAAGAACGGTCAACTGGAAACACCATATATTTT	TRBJ1-3	.	.	TRBV14
CASRGGSVYEQYF	TGTGCCAGCAGGGGCGGGAGTGTCTACGAGCAGTACTTC	TRBJ2-7	many	TRBD2	TRBV28
CASSLGLAGGSSYNEQFF	TGTGCCAGCAGTTTAGGACTAGCGGGAGGGTCCTCCTACAATGAGCAGTTCTTC	TRBJ2-1	many	TRBD2	TRBV12-3/TRBV12-4
CASSPTYGANVLTF	TGTGCCAGCAGCCCTACTTATGGGGCCAACGTCCTGACTTTC	TRBJ2-6	many	.	TRBV6-6
CASNRGSNQPQHF	TGTGCCAGCAACAGGGGAAGCAATCAGCCCCAGCATTTT	TRBJ1-5	many	TRBD1	TRBV6-1
CATSSRETGELFF	TGTGCCACCAGCAGTAGGGAGACCGGGGAGCTGTTTTTT	TRBJ2-2	.	.	TRBV15
CASMSGQGYNEQFF	TGTGCCAGCATGTCGGGACAGGGGTACAATGAGCAGTTCTTC	TRBJ2-1	many	TRBD1	TRBV28
CASSPPGAGRNEQFF	TGTGCCAGCAGTCCGCCCGGGGCGGGAAGGAATGAGCAGTTCTTC	TRBJ2-1	many	.	TRBV7-6
CASSTRTLGGETQYF	TGTGCCAGCAGTACACGAACCCTTGGAGGGGAGACCCAGTACTTC	TRBJ2-5	many	.	TRBV12-3/TRBV12-4
CASSMTSGSGRETQYF	TGTGCCAGCAGCATGACTAGCGGGAGCGGGCGAGAGACCCAGTACTTC	TRBJ2-5	many	TRBD2	TRBV7-2